This is a list of T cell receptor beta chains from one sample in a study of blood T cell repertoires in COVID-19. Produced via immunoSEQ multiplex PCR; TCRdb's table is partial and in-frame only. The sample lists roughly 390,000 clones; around 87% were seen once. The sequencing input was peripheral blood. All receptors derive from a woman in her twenties or thirties with COVID-19, enrolled during active disease. Both conserved end residues are part of each CDR3. Each record gives: V gene, J gene, CDR3 protein.

TRBV9	TRBJ1-5	CASLPSQPQHF
TRBV2	TRBJ2-7	CASSEASSSGSYEQYF
TRBV5-4	TRBJ2-1	CASSHSGSPTGEQFF
TRBV19	TRBJ2-1	CASSIGALAYEQFF
TRBV28	TRBJ2-7	CASRGQRSVHEQYF
TRBV3-1/TRBV3-2	TRBJ2-7	CASSQRGSSNEQYF
TRBV18	TRBJ2-2	CASSPMIENTGELFF
TRBV30	TRBJ2-5	CAWSSTGFGETQYF
TRBV4-1	TRBJ2-1	CASSQVDGNNEQFF
TRBV19	TRBJ1-5	CASSIDERTGGPPSNQPQHF
TRBV5-5	TRBJ1-1	CASSPLGGVGTTEAFF
TRBV29-1	TRBJ2-5	CSVDPYQETQYF
TRBV6-2/TRBV6-3	TRBJ1-5	CASSYTRNNQPQHF
TRBV30	TRBJ2-1	CAWSVWGPRLAGGTEQFF
TRBV4-1	TRBJ1-1	CASSRASGQTTEAFF
TRBV19	TRBJ1-1	CASSYGGFTEAFF
TRBV15	TRBJ2-7	CATSRGGVEGYEQYF
TRBV4-1	TRBJ1-3	CASSQQQGEAGNTIYF
TRBV19	TRBJ1-5	CASSSYSSGSNQPQHF
TRBV21-1	TRBJ2-1	CASLATSGTYNEQFF
TRBV7-8	TRBJ1-2	CASSLRGQGGVGGYTF
TRBV7-8	TRBJ2-2	CASSLRGTSGRANTGELFF
TRBV15	TRBJ2-5	CATSRDREETQYF
TRBV14	TRBJ2-1	CASSQGASGSGAEQFF
TRBV19	TRBJ1-5	CASSIVQGISNQPQHF
TRBV27	TRBJ2-7	CASSWEGGPYEQYF
TRBV21-1	TRBJ2-1	CASSKLRGGFNEQFF
TRBV5-1	TRBJ2-5	CASSLGLAGGHETQYF
TRBV19	TRBJ2-1	CASSWAGGPYNEQFF
TRBV19	TRBJ2-7	CATRQGGYEQYF
TRBV5-5	TRBJ1-6	CASSRYPGGNSPLHF
TRBV4-1	TRBJ1-2	CASRPQGVGDGYTF
TRBV15	TRBJ1-4	CATSRLFPGQGNEKLFF
TRBV28	TRBJ1-2	CASRPFLGQRYGYTF
TRBV6-5	TRBJ2-1	CASSPLSEQFF
TRBV4-1	TRBJ2-1	CASSQGRLAGGRNEQFF
TRBV9	TRBJ1-1	CASSVGAGTEAFF
TRBV12-5	TRBJ2-2	CASGLVIGDTGELFF
TRBV19	TRBJ1-5	CASRVRDLGNQPQHF
TRBV7-9	TRBJ2-2	CASSFTASGSPGELFF
TRBV5-4	TRBJ2-5	CASTRAPLAGGETQYF
TRBV1	TRBJ2-7	CTSSQDGDRSAYEQYF
TRBV10-1	TRBJ2-3	CASSESVTPTDTQYF
TRBV2	TRBJ2-6	CASRLQGSGANVLTF
TRBV19	TRBJ2-3	CASSISAGAGDTQYF
TRBV7-5	TRBJ2-1	CARSLARGGRDPVSYNEQFF
TRBV5-4	TRBJ1-2	CATLPGGTGNHGYTF
TRBV4-3	TRBJ2-3	CASSQDSAGGYTDTQYF
TRBV1	TRBJ2-1	CTSSQDSAVSYNEQFF
TRBV28	TRBJ1-2	CASSQAPPWGYTF
TRBV5-1	TRBJ1-2	CASSGGGQGGYGYTF
TRBV28	TRBJ2-7	CASSSPTLEQYF
TRBV9	TRBJ2-2	CASSVSGTLNTGELFF
TRBV27	TRBJ2-7	CASRGLNSYEQYF
TRBV19	TRBJ2-7	CASSTQREGSYEQYF
TRBV7-2	TRBJ2-7	CASSQTSGRSEQYF
TRBV7-9	TRBJ1-2	CASSHRDSPLFGYTF
TRBV6-1	TRBJ1-2	CASSEPGGGYTF
TRBV5-4	TRBJ2-1	CASSLELAGGNEQFF
TRBV6-2/TRBV6-3	TRBJ2-7	CASSQVREAGAYEQYF